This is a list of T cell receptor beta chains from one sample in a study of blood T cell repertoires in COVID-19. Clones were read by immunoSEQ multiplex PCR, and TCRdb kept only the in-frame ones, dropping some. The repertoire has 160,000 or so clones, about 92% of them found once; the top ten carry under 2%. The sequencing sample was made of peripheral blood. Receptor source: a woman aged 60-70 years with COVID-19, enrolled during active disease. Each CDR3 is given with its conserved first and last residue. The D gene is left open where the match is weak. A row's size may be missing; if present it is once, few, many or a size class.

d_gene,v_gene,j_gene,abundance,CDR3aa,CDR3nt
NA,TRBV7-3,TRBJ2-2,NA,CASSPYSRNTGELFF,TGTGCCAGCAGCCCATACAGTAGAAACACCGGGGAGCTGTTTTTT
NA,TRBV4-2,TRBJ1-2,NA,CASSQDQLADLVYGYTF,TGTGCCAGCAGCCAAGACCAATTAGCCGATCTCGTCTATGGCTACACCTTC
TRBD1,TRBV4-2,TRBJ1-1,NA,CASSHAGTAIEAFF,TGTGCCAGCAGCCACGCCGGGACAGCCATTGAAGCTTTCTTT
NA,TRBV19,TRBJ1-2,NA,CASSIQSGQATNYGYTF,TGTGCCAGTAGTATTCAATCAGGGCAGGCTACTAACTATGGCTACACCTTC
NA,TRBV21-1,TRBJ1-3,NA,CASSKEPEDSRSGNTIYF,TGTGCCAGCAGCAAAGAACCTGAGGACAGTCGCTCTGGAAACACCATATATTTT
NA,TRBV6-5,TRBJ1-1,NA,CATRPISGTEAFF,TGTGCCACCCGTCCTATCTCGGGCACTGAAGCTTTCTTT
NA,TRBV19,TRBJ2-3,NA,CASKLGGALDTQYF,TGTGCCAGTAAATTGGGCGGGGCCCTTGATACGCAGTATTTT
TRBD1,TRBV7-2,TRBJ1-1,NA,CASSPRTGVTEAFF,TGTGCCAGCAGCCCCCGGACAGGGGTGACTGAAGCTTTCTTT
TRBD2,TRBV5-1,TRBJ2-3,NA,CASRFGLAVASTDTQYF,TGCGCCAGCAGGTTCGGACTAGCGGTTGCTAGCACAGATACGCAGTATTTT
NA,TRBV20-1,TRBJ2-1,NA,CSAGSGGQFF,TGCAGTGCTGGGTCGGGTGGGCAGTTCTTC
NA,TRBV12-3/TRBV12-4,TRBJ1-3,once,CASSSIGNTIYF,TGTGCCAGCAGTTCAATTGGAAACACCATATATTTT